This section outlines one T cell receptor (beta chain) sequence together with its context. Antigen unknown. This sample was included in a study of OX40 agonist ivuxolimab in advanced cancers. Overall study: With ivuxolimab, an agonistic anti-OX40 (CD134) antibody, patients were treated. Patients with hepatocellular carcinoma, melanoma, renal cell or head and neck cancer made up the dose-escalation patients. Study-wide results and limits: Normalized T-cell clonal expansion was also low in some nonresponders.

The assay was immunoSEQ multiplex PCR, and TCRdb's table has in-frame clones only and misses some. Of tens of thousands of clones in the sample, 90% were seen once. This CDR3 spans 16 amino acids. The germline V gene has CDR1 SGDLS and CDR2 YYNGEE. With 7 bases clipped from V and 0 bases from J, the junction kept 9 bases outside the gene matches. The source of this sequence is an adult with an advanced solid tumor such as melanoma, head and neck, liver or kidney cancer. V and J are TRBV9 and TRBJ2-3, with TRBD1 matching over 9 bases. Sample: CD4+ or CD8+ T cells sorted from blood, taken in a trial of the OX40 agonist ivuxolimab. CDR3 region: CASGRQGEVSTDTQYF. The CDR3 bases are TGTGCCAGCGGAAGACAGGGGGAGGTTAGCACAGATACGCAGTATTTT.